Sequencing of this T cell receptor beta chain was carried out in a study of blood T cells in healthy people across ages. This clonotype has just a few counts. This CDR3 comprises 15 residues. Germline CDR1 and CDR2: LGHNA and YNFKEQ. Between the trimmed V and J ends, which lost 1 base and 2 bases, there was a span of 12 bases. Then a second PCR, running about 6 to 12 cycles, was carried out with a sample-barcoded 5' primer and a J-beta primer mix. TCRdb reprocessed the 5' RACE reads with MiXCR, giving one entry per CDR3 protein. The data contain around 1,500,000 distinct CDR3 sequences, around two fifths of them singletons.

This chain links TRBV4-2 with TRBJ2-7; TRBD2 is a possible D gene (5 bases). The origin of this receptor is a woman under 30 in good health. The specimen was blood. The CDR3 DNA sequence: TGTGCCAGCAGCCAAGGGACGGGGAAACCCTACGAGCAGTACTTC. It translates to CASSQGTGKPYEQYF.